This TCR beta chain was recovered during a study of cytomegalovirus exposure and HLA in healthy donors. Study observations and caveats: Most TCR sequences were seen very rarely across donors, but some public TCRs occurred in many. According to reports, the classifier identified cytomegalovirus status with high specificity and sensitivity.

Use of 60 Vbeta and 13 Jbeta primers characterized the PCR. TCRdb's table, derived via immunoSEQ multiplex PCR, lists solely in-frame clones and lacks some. The sample records about 150,000 clones, 83% being singletons. As for this clone: Its antigen is still unknown.

The source of this sequence is a middle-aged man in good health and CMV-seronegative. The source material was PBMCs.

As DNA, the CDR3 is TGTGCCAGCTCGCCCCGAGGGAGGGGCTACACCTTC. It codes for CASSPRGRGYTF. The chain has TRBV18 and TRBJ1-2; D unclear. The CDR3 is made up of 12 amino acids. From germline, CDR1 is KGHSH and CDR2 LQKENI. Trimming pared 6 bases from V and 8 bases from J, leaving 13 bases between.